These T cell receptor beta chains were read from a single sample in a study of Graves' ophthalmopathy and Graves' hyperthyroidism. Using its own MiXCR run on the multiplex PCR reads, TCRdb lists one record per CDR3 protein. The table shows 350,000 to 400,000 distinct CDR3 sequences, with just over 15% occurring only once. The sample consisted of peripheral blood. These receptors were collected from a woman aged 18-29 years with stable Graves' hyperthyroidism. Both conserved end residues are trimmed from each CDR3.

v_gene | len | CDR3aa
TRBV7-2 | 13 | ASSLARDSGETQY
TRBV5-1 | 12 | ASRLGDRGAEAF
TRBV12-3/TRBV12-4 | 13 | ASSYGRINQETQY
TRBV29-1 | 13 | SVEDLPGARTEAF
TRBV12-3/TRBV12-4 | 15 | ASTYATGQGARQPQH
TRBV7-8 | 14 | ASSLWVRQGASEQY
TRBV12-3/TRBV12-4 | 8 | ASSLVTMY
TRBV4-1 | 12 | ASSHLPGVAEQY
TRBV12-3/TRBV12-4 | 12 | ASSFSGEYGELF
TRBV10-1 | 12 | ASSERGQGGELF
TRBV12-3/TRBV12-4 | 12 | ASKSRATKNIQY
TRBV20-1 | 13 | SARATGTSTYEQY
TRBV6-1 | 11 | ASGWGATDTQY
TRBV18 | 11 | ASSPRTFDGYT
TRBV27 | 12 | ASSLSAGIYGYT
TRBV20-1 | 12 | SARAPTGITEAF
TRBV25-1 | 13 | ASSESETGRTEAF
TRBV5-1 | 18 | ASSLPRPTGTTTSYNEQF
TRBV6-5 | 13 | ASSYSPGVGETQY
TRBV7-2 | 13 | ASSPYSSSGNTIY
TRBV6-1 | 14 | ASRTWGTGFNYGYT
TRBV3-1 | 11 | ASSQTDEETQY
TRBV20-1 | 13 | SASESTVSSYEQY
TRBV30 | 13 | AWSVGASYNSPLH
TRBV12-5 | 12 | ASGKRGANGEQY
TRBV7-8 | 13 | ASIPRRGAQETQY
TRBV12-3/TRBV12-4 | 13 | ASRGGHYRNSPLH
TRBV12-5 | 14 | ASGFGWTANTGELF
TRBV29-1 | 10 | SAGQGDEKLF
TRBV7-2 | 15 | ASSLGVGVSYNSPLH
TRBV10-3 | 11 | AIRKGQGTEAF
TRBV20-1 | 11 | SARLNSNQPQH
TRBV12-3/TRBV12-4 | 14 | ASSFGQGISNQPQH
TRBV6-2/TRBV6-3 | 16 | ASSYSKIVSWGAYGYT
TRBV5-1 | 11 | ASTSDRGGEQY
TRBV3-1 | 11 | ASSQVPSAEQY
TRBV25-1 | 11 | ASSDMFVGEQY
TRBV27 | 8 | ATRHGEGL
TRBV3-1 | 13 | ASSQDRGGQETQY
TRBV6-1 | 15 | ASSRGSPNYSNQPQH
TRBV11-2 | 13 | ASSLEGTGAGEQY
TRBV27 | 12 | ASTTTGDNSPLH